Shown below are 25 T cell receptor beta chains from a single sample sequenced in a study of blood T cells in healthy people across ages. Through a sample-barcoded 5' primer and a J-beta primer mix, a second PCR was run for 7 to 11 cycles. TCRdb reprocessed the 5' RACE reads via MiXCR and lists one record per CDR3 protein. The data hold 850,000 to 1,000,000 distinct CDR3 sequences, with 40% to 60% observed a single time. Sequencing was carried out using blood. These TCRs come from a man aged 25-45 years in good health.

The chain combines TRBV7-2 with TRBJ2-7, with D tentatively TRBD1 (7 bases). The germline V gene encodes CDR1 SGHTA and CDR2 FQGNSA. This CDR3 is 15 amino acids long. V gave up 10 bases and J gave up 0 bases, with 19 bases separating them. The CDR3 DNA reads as TGTGCCATCCAAAAGGGCGGGACAGCCTCCTACGAGCAGTACTTC. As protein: CAIQKGGTASYEQYF.

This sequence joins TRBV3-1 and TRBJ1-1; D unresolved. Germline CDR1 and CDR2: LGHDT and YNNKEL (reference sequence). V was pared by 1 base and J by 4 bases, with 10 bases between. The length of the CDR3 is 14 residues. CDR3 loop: CASSQGLGTTEAFF. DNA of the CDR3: TGTGCCAGCAGCCAAGGTCTTGGAACCACTGAAGCTTTCTTT.

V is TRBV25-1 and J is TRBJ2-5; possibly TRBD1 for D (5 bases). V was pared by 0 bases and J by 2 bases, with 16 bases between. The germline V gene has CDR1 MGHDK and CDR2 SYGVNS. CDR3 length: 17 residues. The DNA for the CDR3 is TGTGCCAGCAGTGAATACGGTGGGGCTCGAGGACAAGAGACCCAGTACTTC. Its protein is CASSEYGGARGQETQYF.

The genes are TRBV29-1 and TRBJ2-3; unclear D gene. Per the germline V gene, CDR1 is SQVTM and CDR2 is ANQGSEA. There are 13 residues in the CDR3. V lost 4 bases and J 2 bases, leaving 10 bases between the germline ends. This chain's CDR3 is CSVGRLLTDTQYF. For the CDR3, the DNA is TGCAGCGTTGGACGCCTACTCACAGATACGCAGTATTTT.

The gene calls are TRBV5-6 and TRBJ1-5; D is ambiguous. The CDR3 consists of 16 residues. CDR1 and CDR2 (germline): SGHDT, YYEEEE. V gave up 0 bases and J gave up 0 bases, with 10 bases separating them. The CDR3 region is CASSLANLVSNQPQHF. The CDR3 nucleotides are TGTGCCAGCAGCTTGGCCAATTTGGTTAGCAATCAGCCCCAGCATTTT.

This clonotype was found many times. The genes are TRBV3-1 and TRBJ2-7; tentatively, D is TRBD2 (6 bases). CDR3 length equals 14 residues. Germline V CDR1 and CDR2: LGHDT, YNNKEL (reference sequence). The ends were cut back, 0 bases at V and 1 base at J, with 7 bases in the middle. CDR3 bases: TGTGCCAGCAGCCAAGAGGGAGGTTCCTACGAGCAGTACTTC. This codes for CASSQEGGSYEQYF.

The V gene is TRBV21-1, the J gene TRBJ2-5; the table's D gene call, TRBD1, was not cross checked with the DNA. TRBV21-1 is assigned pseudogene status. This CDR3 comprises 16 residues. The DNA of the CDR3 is TGTGCCAGCAGCAAAGGGCCGGGACAGGGGAGGCAGACCCAGTACTTC. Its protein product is CASSKGPGQGRQTQYF.

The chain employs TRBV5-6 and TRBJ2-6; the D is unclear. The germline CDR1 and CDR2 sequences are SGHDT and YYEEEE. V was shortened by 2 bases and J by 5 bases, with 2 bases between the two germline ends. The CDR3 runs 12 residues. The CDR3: CASSFWANVLTF. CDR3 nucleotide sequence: TGTGCCAGCAGCTTCTGGGCCAACGTCCTGACTTTC.

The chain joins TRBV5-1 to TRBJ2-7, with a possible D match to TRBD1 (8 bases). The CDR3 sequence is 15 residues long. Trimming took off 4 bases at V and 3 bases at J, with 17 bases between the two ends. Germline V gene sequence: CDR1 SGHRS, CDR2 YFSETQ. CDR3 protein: CASSGGDRIDYEQYF. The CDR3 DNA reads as TGCGCCAGCAGCGGGGGGGACAGGATAGACTACGAGCAGTACTTC.

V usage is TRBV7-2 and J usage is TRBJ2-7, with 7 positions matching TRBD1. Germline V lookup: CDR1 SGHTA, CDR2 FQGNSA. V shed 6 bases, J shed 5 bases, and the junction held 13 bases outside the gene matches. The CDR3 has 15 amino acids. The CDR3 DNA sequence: TGTGCCAGCAGTCCGAGGGGACAGTCAAGCGACGAGCAGTACTTC. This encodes CASSPRGQSSDEQYF.

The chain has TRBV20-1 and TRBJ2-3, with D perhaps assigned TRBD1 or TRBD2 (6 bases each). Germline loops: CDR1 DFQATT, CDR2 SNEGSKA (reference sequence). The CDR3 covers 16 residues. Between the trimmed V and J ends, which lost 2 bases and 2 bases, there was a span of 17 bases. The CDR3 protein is CSARWTHGGLTDTQYF. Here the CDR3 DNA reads TGCAGTGCTAGATGGACCCATGGGGGGCTCACAGATACGCAGTATTTT.

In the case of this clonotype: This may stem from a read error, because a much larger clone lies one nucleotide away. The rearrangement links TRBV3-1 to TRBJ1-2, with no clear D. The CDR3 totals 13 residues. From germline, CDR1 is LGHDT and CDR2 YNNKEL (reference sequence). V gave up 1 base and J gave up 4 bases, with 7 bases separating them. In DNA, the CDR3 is TGTGCCAGCAGCCAAGGGGTGTCCTATGGCTACACCTTC. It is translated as CASSQGVSYGYTF. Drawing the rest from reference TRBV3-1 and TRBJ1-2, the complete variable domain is DTAVSQTPKYLVTQMGNDKSIKCEQNLGHDTMYWYKQDSKKFLKIMFSYNNKELIINETVPNRFSPKSPDKAHLNLHINSLELGDSAVYFCASSQGVSYGYTFGSGTRLTVV.

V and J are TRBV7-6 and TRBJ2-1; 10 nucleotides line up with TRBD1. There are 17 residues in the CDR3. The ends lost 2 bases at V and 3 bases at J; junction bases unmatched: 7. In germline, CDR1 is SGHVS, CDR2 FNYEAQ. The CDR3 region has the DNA TGTGCCAGCAGCTTACCCGAGACAGGGGGCTACTACAATGAGCAGTTCTTC. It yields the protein CASSLPETGGYYNEQFF.

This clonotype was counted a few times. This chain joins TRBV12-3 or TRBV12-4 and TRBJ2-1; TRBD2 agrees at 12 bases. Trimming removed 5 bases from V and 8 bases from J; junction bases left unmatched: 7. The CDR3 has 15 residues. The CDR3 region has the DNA TGTGCCAGCAGTACCCTAGCGGGGGGGCCGGATGAGCAGTTCTTC. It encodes CASSTLAGGPDEQFF.

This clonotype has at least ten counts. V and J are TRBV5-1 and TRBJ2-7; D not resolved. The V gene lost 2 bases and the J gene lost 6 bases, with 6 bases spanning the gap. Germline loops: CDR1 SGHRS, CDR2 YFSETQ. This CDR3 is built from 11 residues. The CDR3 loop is CASSLDSEQYF. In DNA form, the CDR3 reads TGCGCCAGCAGCTTAGATTCCGAGCAGTACTTC.

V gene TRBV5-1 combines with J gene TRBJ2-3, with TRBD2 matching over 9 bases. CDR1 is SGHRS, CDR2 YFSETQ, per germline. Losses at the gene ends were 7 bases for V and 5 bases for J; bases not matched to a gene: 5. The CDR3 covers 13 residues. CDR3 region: CASRAGGVDTQYF. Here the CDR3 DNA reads TGCGCCAGCCGAGCGGGGGGAGTAGATACGCAGTATTTT.

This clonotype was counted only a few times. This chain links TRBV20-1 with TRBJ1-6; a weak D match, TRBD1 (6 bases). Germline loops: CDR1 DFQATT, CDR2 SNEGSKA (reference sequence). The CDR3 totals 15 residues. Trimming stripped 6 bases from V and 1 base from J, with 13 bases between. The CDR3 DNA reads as TGCAGTGCGGTAACAGGGAGGTCCTATAATTCACCCCTCCACTTT. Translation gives CSAVTGRSYNSPLHF.

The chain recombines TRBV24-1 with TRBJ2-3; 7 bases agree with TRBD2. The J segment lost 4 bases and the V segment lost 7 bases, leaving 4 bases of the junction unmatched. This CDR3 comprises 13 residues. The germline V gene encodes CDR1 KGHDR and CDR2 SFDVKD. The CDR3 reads CATRSGVADTQYF. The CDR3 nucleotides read TGTGCCACCAGGAGCGGGGTGGCAGATACGCAGTATTTT.

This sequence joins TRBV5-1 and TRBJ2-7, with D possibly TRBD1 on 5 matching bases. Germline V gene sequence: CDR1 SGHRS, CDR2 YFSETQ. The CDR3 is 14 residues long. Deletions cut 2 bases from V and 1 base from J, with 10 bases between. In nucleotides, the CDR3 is TGCGCCAGCAGCTTACAAAGGACATCCTACGAGCAGTACTTC. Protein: CASSLQRTSYEQYF.

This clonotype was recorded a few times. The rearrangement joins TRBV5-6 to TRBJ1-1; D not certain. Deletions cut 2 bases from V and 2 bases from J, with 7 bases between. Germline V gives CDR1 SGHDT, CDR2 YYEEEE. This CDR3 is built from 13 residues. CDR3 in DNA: TGTGCCAGCAGCTTATTCCGAAACACTGAAGCTTTCTTT. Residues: CASSLFRNTEAFF.

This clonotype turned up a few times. DNA for the CDR3: TGTGCCAGCAGTGAGCGGGGTCCAGATACGCAGTATTTT. Translation: CASSERGPDTQYF. The rearrangement joins TRBV2 to TRBJ2-3; a weak D match, TRBD2 (6 bases). The ends were cut back, 3 bases at V and 4 bases at J, with 8 bases in the middle. The V gene's germline CDR1 is SNHLY and CDR2 FYNNEI. The CDR3 loop spans 13 amino acids.

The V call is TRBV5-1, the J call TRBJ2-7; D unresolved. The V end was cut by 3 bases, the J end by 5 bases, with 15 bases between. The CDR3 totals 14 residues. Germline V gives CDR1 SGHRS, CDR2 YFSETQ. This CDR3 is CASSYEVPRDEQYF. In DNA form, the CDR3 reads TGCGCCAGCAGCTACGAGGTCCCAAGGGACGAGCAGTACTTC.

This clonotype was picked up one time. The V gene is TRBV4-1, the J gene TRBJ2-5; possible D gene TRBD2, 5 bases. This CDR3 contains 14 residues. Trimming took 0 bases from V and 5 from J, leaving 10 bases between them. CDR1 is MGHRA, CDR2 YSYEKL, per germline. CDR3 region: CASSQDSSWETQYF. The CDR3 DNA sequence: TGCGCCAGCAGCCAAGATTCTAGCTGGGAGACCCAGTACTTC.

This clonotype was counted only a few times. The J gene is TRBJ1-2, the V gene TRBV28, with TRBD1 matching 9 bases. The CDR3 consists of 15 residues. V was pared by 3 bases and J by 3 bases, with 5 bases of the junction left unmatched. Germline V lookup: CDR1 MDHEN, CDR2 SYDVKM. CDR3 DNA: TGTGCCAGCAGTTTCCCGGGACAGGGAGACTATGGCTACACCTTC. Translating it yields CASSFPGQGDYGYTF.

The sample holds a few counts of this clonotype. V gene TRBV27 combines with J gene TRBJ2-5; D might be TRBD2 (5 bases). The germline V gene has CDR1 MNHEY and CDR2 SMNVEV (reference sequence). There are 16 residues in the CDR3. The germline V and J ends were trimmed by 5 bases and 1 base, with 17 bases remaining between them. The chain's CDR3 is CASSPRAVLLQETQYF. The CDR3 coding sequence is TGTGCCAGCAGTCCGAGGGCAGTCCTACTCCAAGAGACCCAGTACTTC.